The clone carrying this T cell receptor beta chain has more than one count but fewer than ten. This sample is drawn from a study of T-cell reconstitution after alpha-beta-depleted transplantation in children. Library preparation (for TCRbeta) was performed with unique molecular identifiers. TCRdb passed the PCR reads through MiXCR, listing each CDR3 protein once. The sample consists of about 500,000 distinct CDR3 sequences, over 25% of them appearing once. Germline CDR1 DFQATT, CDR2 SNEGSKA (reference sequence). With 7 bases clipped from V and 1 base from J, the junction kept 7 bases outside the gene matches. This CDR3 spans 14 amino acids.

The source material was PBMCs from the stem cell graft donor, sampled from the stem cell graft. The rearrangement links TRBV20-1 to TRBJ2-3; 8 bases fit TRBD2. The sequence was obtained from a human donor who donated a stem cell graft to a child with aplastic anemia. CDR3 in DNA: TGCAGTGGCGGTGCCGGGAGGGGCACAGATACGCAGTATTTT. Encoded protein: CSGGAGRGTDTQYF.